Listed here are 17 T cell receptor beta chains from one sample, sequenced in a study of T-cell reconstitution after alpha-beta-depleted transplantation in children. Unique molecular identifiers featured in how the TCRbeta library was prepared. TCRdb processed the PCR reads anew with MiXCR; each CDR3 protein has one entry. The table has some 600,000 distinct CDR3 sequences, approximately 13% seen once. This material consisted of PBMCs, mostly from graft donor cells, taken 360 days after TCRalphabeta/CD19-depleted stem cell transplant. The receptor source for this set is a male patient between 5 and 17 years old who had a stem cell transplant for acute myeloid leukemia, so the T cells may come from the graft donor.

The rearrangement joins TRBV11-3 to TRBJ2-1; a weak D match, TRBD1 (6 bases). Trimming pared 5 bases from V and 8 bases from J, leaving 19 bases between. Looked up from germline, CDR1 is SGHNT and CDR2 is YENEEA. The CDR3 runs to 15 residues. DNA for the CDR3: TGTGCCAGCAGCAGCCAGGGGCTACCAGAGGATGAGCAGTTCTTC. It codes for CASSSQGLPEDEQFF. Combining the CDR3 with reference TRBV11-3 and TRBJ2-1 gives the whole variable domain EAGVVQSPRYKIIEKKQPVAFWCNPISGHNTLYWYLQNLGQGPELLIRYENEEAVDDSQLPKDRFSAERLKGVDSTLKIQPAELGDSAVYLCASSSQGLPEDEQFFGPGTRLTVL.

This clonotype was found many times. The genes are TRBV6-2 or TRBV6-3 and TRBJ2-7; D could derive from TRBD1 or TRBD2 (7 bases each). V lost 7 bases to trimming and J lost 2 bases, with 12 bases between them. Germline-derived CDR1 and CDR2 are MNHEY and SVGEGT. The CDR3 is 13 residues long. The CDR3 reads CASNPGGAYEQYF. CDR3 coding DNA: TGTGCCAGCAATCCAGGGGGGGCCTACGAGCAGTACTTC.

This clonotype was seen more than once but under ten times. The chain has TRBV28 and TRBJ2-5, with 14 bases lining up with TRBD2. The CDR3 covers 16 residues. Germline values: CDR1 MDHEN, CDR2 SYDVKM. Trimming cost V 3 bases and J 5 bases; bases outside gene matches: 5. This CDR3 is CASSFPGLAGVETQYF. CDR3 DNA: TGTGCCAGCAGTTTCCCGGGACTAGCGGGAGTCGAGACCCAGTACTTC.

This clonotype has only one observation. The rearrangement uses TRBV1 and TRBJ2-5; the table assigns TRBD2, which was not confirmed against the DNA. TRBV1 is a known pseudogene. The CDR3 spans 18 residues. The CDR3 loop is CTSSQDNPLAGDRETQYF. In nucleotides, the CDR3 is TGCACCAGCAGCCAAGATAACCCACTAGCGGGAGATAGGGAGACCCAGTACTTC.

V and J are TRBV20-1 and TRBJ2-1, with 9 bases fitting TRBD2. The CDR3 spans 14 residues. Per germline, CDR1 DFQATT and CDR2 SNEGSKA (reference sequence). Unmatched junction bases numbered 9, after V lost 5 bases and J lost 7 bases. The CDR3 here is CSAPGVAGVNEQFF. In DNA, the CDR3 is TGCAGTGCTCCCGGAGTAGCGGGAGTTAATGAGCAGTTCTTC.

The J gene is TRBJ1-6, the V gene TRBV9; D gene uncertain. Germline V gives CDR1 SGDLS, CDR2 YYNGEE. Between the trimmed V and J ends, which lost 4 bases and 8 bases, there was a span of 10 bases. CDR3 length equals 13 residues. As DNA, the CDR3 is TGTGCCAGCAGCTTCGCAGGAGATTCACCCCTCCACTTT. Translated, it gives CASSFAGDSPLHF.

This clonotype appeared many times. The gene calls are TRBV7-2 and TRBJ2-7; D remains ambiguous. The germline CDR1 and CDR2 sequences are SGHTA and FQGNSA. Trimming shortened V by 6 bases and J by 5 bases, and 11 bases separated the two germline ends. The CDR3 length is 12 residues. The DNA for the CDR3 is TGTGCCAGCAGTCACTCCACCGACGAGCAGTACTTC. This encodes CASSHSTDEQYF.

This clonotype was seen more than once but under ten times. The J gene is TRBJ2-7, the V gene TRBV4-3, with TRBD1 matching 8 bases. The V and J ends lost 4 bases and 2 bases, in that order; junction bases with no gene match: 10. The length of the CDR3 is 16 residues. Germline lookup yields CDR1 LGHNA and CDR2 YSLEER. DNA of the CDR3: TGCGCCAGCAGCCTTCGGACAGGGCGGGACCCCTACGAGCAGTACTTC. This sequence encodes CASSLRTGRDPYEQYF.

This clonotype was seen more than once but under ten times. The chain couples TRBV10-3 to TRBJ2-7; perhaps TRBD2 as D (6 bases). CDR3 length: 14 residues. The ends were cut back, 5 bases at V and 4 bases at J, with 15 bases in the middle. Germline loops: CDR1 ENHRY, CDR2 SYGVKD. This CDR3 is CAISPAGTSYEQYF. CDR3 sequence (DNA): TGTGCCATCAGTCCCGCGGGGACTTCTTACGAGCAGTACTTC.

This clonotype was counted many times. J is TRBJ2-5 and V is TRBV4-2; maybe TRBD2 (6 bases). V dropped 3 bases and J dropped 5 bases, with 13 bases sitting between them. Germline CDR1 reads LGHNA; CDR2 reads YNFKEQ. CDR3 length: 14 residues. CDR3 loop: CASSHRRAGETQYF. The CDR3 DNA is TGTGCCAGCAGCCATCGGAGGGCCGGGGAGACCCAGTACTTC.

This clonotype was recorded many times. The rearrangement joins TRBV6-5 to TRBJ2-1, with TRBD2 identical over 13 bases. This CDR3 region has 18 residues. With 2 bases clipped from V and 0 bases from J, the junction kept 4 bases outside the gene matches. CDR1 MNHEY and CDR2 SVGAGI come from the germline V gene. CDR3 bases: TGTGCCAGCAGTTACGGACTAGCGGGAGTGATCTCCTACAATGAGCAGTTCTTC. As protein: CASSYGLAGVISYNEQFF.

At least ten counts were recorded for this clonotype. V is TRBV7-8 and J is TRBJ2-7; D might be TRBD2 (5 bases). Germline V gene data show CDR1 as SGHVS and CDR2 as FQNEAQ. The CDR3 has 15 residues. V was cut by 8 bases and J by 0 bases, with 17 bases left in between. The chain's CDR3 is CASSAGSAISYEQYF. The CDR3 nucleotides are TGTGCCAGCTCGGCGGGTAGCGCCATCTCCTACGAGCAGTACTTC. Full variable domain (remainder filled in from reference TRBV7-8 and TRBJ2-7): GAGVSQSPRYKVAKRGQDVALRCDPISGHVSLFWYQQALGQGPEFLTYFQNEAQLDKSGLPSDRFFAERPEGSVSTLKIQRTQQEDSAVYLCASSAGSAISYEQYFGPGTRLTVT.

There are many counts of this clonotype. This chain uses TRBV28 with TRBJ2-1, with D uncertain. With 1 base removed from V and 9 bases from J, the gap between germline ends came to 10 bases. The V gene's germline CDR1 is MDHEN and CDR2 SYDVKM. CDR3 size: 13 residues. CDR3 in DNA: TGTGCCAGCAGTTTATCCCCCATCTTTGAGCAGTTCTTC. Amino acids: CASSLSPIFEQFF.

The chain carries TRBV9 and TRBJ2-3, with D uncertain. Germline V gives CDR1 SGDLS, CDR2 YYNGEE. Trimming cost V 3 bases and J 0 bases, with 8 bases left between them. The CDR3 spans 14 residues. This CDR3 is CASSEPDSTDTQYF. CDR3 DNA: TGTGCCAGCAGCGAGCCGGACAGCACAGATACGCAGTATTTT.

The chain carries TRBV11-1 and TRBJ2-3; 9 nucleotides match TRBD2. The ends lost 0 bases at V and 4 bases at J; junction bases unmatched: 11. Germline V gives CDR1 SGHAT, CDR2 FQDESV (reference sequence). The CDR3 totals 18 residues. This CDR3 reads CASSLAAGVSGRADTQYF. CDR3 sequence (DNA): TGTGCCAGCAGCTTAGCGGCAGGTGTTAGCGGGAGAGCAGATACGCAGTATTTT. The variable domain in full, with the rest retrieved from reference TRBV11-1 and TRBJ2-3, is EAEVAQSPRYKITEKSQAVAFWCDPISGHATLYWYRQILGQGPELLVQFQDESVVDDSQLPKDRFSAERLKGVDSTLKIQPAELGDSAMYLCASSLAAGVSGRADTQYFGPGTRLTVL.

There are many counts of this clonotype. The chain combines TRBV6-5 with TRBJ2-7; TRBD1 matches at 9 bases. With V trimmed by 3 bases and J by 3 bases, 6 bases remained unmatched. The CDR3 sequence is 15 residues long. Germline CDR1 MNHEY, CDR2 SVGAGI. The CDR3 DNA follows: TGTGCCAGCAGTTATCGACAGGGGGTGGGCTACGAGCAGTACTTC. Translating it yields CASSYRQGVGYEQYF.

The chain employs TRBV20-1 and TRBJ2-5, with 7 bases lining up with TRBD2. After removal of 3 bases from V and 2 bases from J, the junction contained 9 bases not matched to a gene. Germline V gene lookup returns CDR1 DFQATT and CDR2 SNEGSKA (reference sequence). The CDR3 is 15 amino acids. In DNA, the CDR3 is TGCAGTGCTAGGGGCCTAGTGGGGGGGCAAGAGACCCAGTACTTC. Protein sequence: CSARGLVGGQETQYF.